A selection of T cell receptor beta chains follows, all from one sample in a study of graft-versus-host responses after intestinal transplantation. Data came from immunoSEQ multiplex PCR; TCRdb stores just in-frame clones and leaves some out. This sample carries about 39,000 clones, roughly 86% of them seen once, and the ten largest clones take less than 8.5%. The sample here was PBMCs, taken 260 to 270 days after transplant. The receptor source for this set is a human patient who received an intestinal transplant, so some T cells may come from the graft donor. Each CDR3 is given with its conserved first and last residue. The D gene is left open where the match is weak. Clone sizes are given selectively: once, few, many, or a class where the clone is expanded.

clone_size: -; j_call: TRBJ1-2; v_call: TRBV6-5; d_call: TRBD1; cdr3_aa: CASRTGEGRGGYTF; cdr3_nt: TGTGCCAGCAGGACAGGGGAGGGGAGAGGAGGCTACACCTTC
clone_size: -; j_call: TRBJ2-3; v_call: TRBV7-6; d_call: -; cdr3_aa: CACASDTQYF; cdr3_nt: TGTGCCTGCGCGTCAGATACGCAGTATTTT
clone_size: few; j_call: TRBJ1-2; v_call: TRBV5-1; d_call: TRBD1; cdr3_aa: CASSARGQDYGYTF; cdr3_nt: TGCGCCAGCAGCGCCCGTGGACAGGATTATGGCTACACCTTC
clone_size: -; j_call: TRBJ1-2; v_call: TRBV7-3; d_call: TRBD1; cdr3_aa: CASSLRPGQEGYTF; cdr3_nt: TGTGCCAGCAGCTTAAGGCCGGGACAGGAGGGCTACACCTTC
clone_size: few; j_call: TRBJ2-3; v_call: TRBV5-8; d_call: -; cdr3_aa: CASSPIGGQHTDTQYF; cdr3_nt: TGTGCCAGCAGCCCTATCGGGGGCCAACACACAGATACGCAGTATTTT
clone_size: once; j_call: TRBJ1-1; v_call: TRBV13; d_call: -; cdr3_aa: CASSLVTTDPFF; cdr3_nt: TGTGCCAGCAGCTTAGTAACGACAGATCCTTTCTTT
clone_size: -; j_call: TRBJ1-3; v_call: TRBV7-8; d_call: TRBD1; cdr3_aa: CASSKDRGYSGNTIYF; cdr3_nt: TGTGCCAGCAGCAAGGACAGGGGATACTCTGGAAACACCATATATTTT
clone_size: -; j_call: TRBJ2-5; v_call: TRBV10-2; d_call: -; cdr3_aa: CASSEVQVAGETQYF; cdr3_nt: TGCGCCAGCAGTGAAGTACAGGTTGCAGGGGAGACCCAGTACTTC
clone_size: -; j_call: TRBJ1-1; v_call: TRBV11-2; d_call: -; cdr3_aa: CASSLVDGMNTEAFF; cdr3_nt: TGTGCCAGCAGCTTGGTAGATGGGATGAACACTGAAGCTTTCTTT
clone_size: -; j_call: TRBJ1-6; v_call: TRBV6-6; d_call: -; cdr3_aa: CASSYGGDNSPLHF; cdr3_nt: TGTGCCAGCAGTTACGGGGGGGATAATTCACCCCTCCACTTT
clone_size: -; j_call: TRBJ2-1; v_call: TRBV18; d_call: -; cdr3_aa: CASSAPLGTPYNEQFF; cdr3_nt: TGTGCCAGCTCCGCCCCCCTAGGAACTCCCTACAATGAGCAGTTCTTC
clone_size: -; j_call: TRBJ2-1; v_call: TRBV7-9; d_call: -; cdr3_aa: CASSLVSYNEQFF; cdr3_nt: TGTGCCAGCAGCTTGGTCTCTTACAATGAGCAGTTCTTC
clone_size: once; j_call: TRBJ1-5; v_call: TRBV6-1; d_call: -; cdr3_aa: CASSEDPDYSNQPQHF; cdr3_nt: TGTGCCAGCAGTGAAGACCCAGACTATAGCAATCAGCCCCAGCATTTT
clone_size: -; j_call: TRBJ1-2; v_call: TRBV18; d_call: -; cdr3_aa: CASSPPTRGESYTF; cdr3_nt: TGTGCCAGCTCACCTCCCACCAGGGGAGAGAGCTACACCTTC
clone_size: -; j_call: TRBJ2-5; v_call: TRBV7-2; d_call: TRBD1; cdr3_aa: CASSLRTGGFLETQYF; cdr3_nt: TGTGCCAGCAGCCTCAGGACAGGGGGCTTTTTAGAGACCCAGTACTTC
clone_size: -; j_call: TRBJ2-7; v_call: TRBV19; d_call: -; cdr3_aa: CASMGPVSYEQYF; cdr3_nt: TGTGCCAGTATGGGTCCAGTCTCCTACGAGCAGTACTTC
clone_size: -; j_call: TRBJ2-7; v_call: TRBV18; d_call: -; cdr3_aa: CASSPDSVNEQYF; cdr3_nt: TGTGCCAGCTCACCCGATAGCGTCAACGAGCAGTACTTC
clone_size: -; j_call: TRBJ1-6; v_call: TRBV14; d_call: TRBD1; cdr3_aa: CASSPDRGRSPLHF; cdr3_nt: TGTGCCAGCAGCCCAGACAGGGGGCGATCACCCCTCCACTTT
clone_size: -; j_call: TRBJ1-4; v_call: TRBV7-8; d_call: -; cdr3_aa: CASSLTPRQATNEKLFF; cdr3_nt: TGTGCCAGCAGCTTAACCCCAAGACAAGCAACTAATGAAAAACTGTTTTTT
clone_size: -; j_call: TRBJ1-4; v_call: TRBV7-8; d_call: -; cdr3_aa: CASSLVGRVREEKLFF; cdr3_nt: TGTGCCAGCAGCTTAGTCGGCAGGGTCCGGGAAGAAAAACTGTTTTTT
clone_size: -; j_call: TRBJ2-1; v_call: TRBV2; d_call: -; cdr3_aa: CASSEDLGGREQFF; cdr3_nt: TGTGCCAGCAGTGAAGACCTCGGGGGGCGCGAGCAGTTCTTC
clone_size: few; j_call: TRBJ1-2; v_call: TRBV27; d_call: TRBD1; cdr3_aa: CASSPEPGQGRYGYTF; cdr3_nt: TGTGCCAGCAGTCCCGAACCGGGACAGGGGCGGTATGGCTACACCTTC
clone_size: -; j_call: TRBJ1-2; v_call: TRBV27; d_call: TRBD1; cdr3_aa: CASSLYDRGASYYGYTF; cdr3_nt: TGTGCCAGCAGTTTATACGACAGGGGGGCTTCGTACTATGGCTACACCTTC
clone_size: -; j_call: TRBJ1-6; v_call: TRBV4-1; d_call: -; cdr3_aa: CASSQTSYNSPLHF; cdr3_nt: TGCGCCAGCAGCCAAACTTCCTATAATTCACCCCTCCACTTT
clone_size: -; j_call: TRBJ2-7; v_call: TRBV5-1; d_call: -; cdr3_aa: CASSLARGFSYEQYF; cdr3_nt: TGCGCCAGCAGCTTGGCCCGGGGTTTCTCCTACGAGCAGTACTTC
clone_size: -; j_call: TRBJ2-5; v_call: TRBV9; d_call: TRBD2; cdr3_aa: CASSKGTLAGEQYF; cdr3_nt: TGTGCCAGCAGCAAAGGGACTCTGGCGGGGGAGCAGTACTTC
clone_size: -; j_call: TRBJ1-4; v_call: TRBV7-9; d_call: -; cdr3_aa: CASSSEQITNEKLFF; cdr3_nt: TGTGCCAGCAGCTCTGAACAGATCACTAATGAAAAACTGTTTTTT
clone_size: -; j_call: TRBJ2-5; v_call: TRBV29-1; d_call: -; cdr3_aa: CSVFSLPSTGGETQYF; cdr3_nt: TGCAGCGTCTTCTCCCTTCCTAGCACCGGAGGAGAGACCCAGTACTTC
clone_size: -; j_call: TRBJ2-7; v_call: TRBV7-9; d_call: -; cdr3_aa: CASSPRTPHSSYEQYF; cdr3_nt: TGTGCCAGCAGCCCAAGGACACCTCACAGCTCCTACGAGCAGTACTTC
clone_size: -; j_call: TRBJ2-7; v_call: TRBV4-1; d_call: -; cdr3_aa: CASSQGVEQYF; cdr3_nt: TGCGCCAGCAGCCAGGGGGTCGAGCAGTACTTC
clone_size: -; j_call: TRBJ2-3; v_call: TRBV12-5; d_call: TRBD2; cdr3_aa: CASGRSGGSTDTQYF; cdr3_nt: TGTGCTAGTGGCAGAAGCGGGGGGAGCACAGATACGCAGTATTTT
clone_size: -; j_call: TRBJ1-2; v_call: TRBV5-6; d_call: -; cdr3_aa: CASSLADYGYTF; cdr3_nt: TGTGCCAGCAGCTTGGCGGACTATGGCTACACCTTC
clone_size: -; j_call: TRBJ2-7; v_call: TRBV19; d_call: TRBD2; cdr3_aa: CASSISAGGPYEQYF; cdr3_nt: TGTGCCAGTAGTATTTCAGCGGGGGGGCCGTACGAGCAGTACTTC
clone_size: once; j_call: TRBJ2-1; v_call: TRBV5-4; d_call: TRBD1; cdr3_aa: CASSPRQGGYNEQFF; cdr3_nt: TGTGCCAGCAGCCCAAGACAGGGCGGCTACAATGAGCAGTTCTTC
clone_size: -; j_call: TRBJ2-7; v_call: TRBV10-3; d_call: -; cdr3_aa: CAISESSYEQYF; cdr3_nt: TGTGCCATCAGTGAGAGCTCCTACGAGCAGTACTTC
clone_size: few; j_call: TRBJ2-2; v_call: TRBV4-1; d_call: TRBD1; cdr3_aa: CASSLGQGDTGELFF; cdr3_nt: TGCGCCAGCAGCCTGGGGCAGGGGGACACCGGGGAGCTGTTTTTT
clone_size: -; j_call: TRBJ2-1; v_call: TRBV13; d_call: TRBD2; cdr3_aa: CASSPRLAGGPSYNEQFF; cdr3_nt: TGTGCCAGCAGCCCGAGACTAGCGGGGGGGCCTTCCTACAATGAGCAGTTCTTC
clone_size: -; j_call: TRBJ1-1; v_call: TRBV6-6; d_call: -; cdr3_aa: CASSPFGDKFTEAFF; cdr3_nt: TGTGCCAGCAGTCCTTTCGGGGATAAGTTCACTGAAGCTTTCTTT
clone_size: -; j_call: TRBJ2-7; v_call: TRBV27; d_call: TRBD1; cdr3_aa: CASSLNDPGQSYEQYF; cdr3_nt: TGTGCCAGCAGTTTGAACGATCCGGGACAGTCCTACGAGCAGTACTTC
clone_size: -; j_call: TRBJ2-1; v_call: TRBV4-1; d_call: -; cdr3_aa: CASSQSPMPGANNEQFF; cdr3_nt: TGCGCCAGCAGCCAATCCCCTATGCCAGGCGCAAACAATGAGCAGTTCTTC
clone_size: -; j_call: TRBJ2-5; v_call: TRBV7-2; d_call: TRBD2; cdr3_aa: CASSSPAGGQETQYF; cdr3_nt: TGTGCCAGCAGCTCGCCAGCGGGGGGTCAAGAGACCCAGTACTTC